Presented here are 24 T cell receptor beta chains from one specimen sequenced in a study of Ad26.COV2.S vaccination and SARS-CoV-2 variants. Sequenced by immunoSEQ multiplex PCR; TCRdb stores in-frame clones only, minus some. The table lists about 680,000 clones, around 92% of them singletons. As for treatment: around 19 received Ad26.COV2.S at low or high dose, single or two shots; a few received placebo; per-sample allocation not given. Samples analyzed were those drawn on day 63 after the first vaccine or placebo injection. This specimen was peripheral blood, taken in a trial of Ad26.COV2.S vaccine versus placebo. These receptors all come from a person aged 18 to 59 who received the Ad26.COV2.S COVID-19 vaccine or a placebo.

The chain joins TRBV7-2 to TRBJ1-5, with D tentatively TRBD1 (5 bases). V lost 3 bases, J lost 6 bases, and 15 bases lay in between. CDR1 is SGHTA, CDR2 FQGNSA, per germline. CDR3 length: 15 residues. CDR3 sequence reads: CASSFRDVSGQPQHF. In nucleotides, the CDR3 is TGTGCCAGCAGCTTCAGGGATGTCAGCGGTCAGCCCCAGCATTTT.

The chain links TRBV7-9 to TRBJ1-1; D unresolved. Germline V gene sequence: CDR1 SEHNR, CDR2 FQNEAQ (reference sequence). The CDR3 loop spans 15 amino acids. V dropped 5 bases and J dropped 1 base, with 14 bases sitting between them. DNA for the CDR3: TGTGCCAGCAGCCCCCCTGTGATTCAGAACACTGAAGCTTTCTTT. This sequence encodes CASSPPVIQNTEAFF.

This clone was detected only once. The rearrangement links TRBV7-2 to TRBJ2-1; TRBD1 is a possible D gene (5 bases). CDR3 length equals 12 residues. CDR1 SGHTA and CDR2 FQGNSA come from the germline V gene. V gave up 2 bases and J gave up 9 bases, with 8 bases separating them. The CDR3: CASSLFRVEQFF. DNA for the CDR3: TGTGCCAGCAGCTTATTCAGGGTTGAGCAGTTCTTC.

The rearrangement uses TRBV18 and TRBJ2-7; possibly TRBD1 for D (6 bases). This CDR3 region has 13 residues. Germline values: CDR1 KGHSH, CDR2 LQKENI. V was trimmed by 8 bases and J by 5 bases, leaving 16 bases between them. CDR3 amino acids: CASGNLDRHEQYF. The DNA of the CDR3 is TGTGCCAGCGGGAACCTAGACAGGCACGAGCAGTACTTC.

The table lists this clone with a count of one. The chain recombines TRBV30 with TRBJ1-5; no clear D gene. The CDR3 loop spans 13 amino acids. The V end was cut by 0 bases, the J end by 4 bases, with 7 bases between. Per germline, CDR1 GTSNPN and CDR2 SVGIG (reference sequence). The DNA of the CDR3 is TGTGCCTGGAGTGTAGCGGTTAATCAGCCCCAGCATTTT. As protein: CAWSVAVNQPQHF. The full variable domain, its missing parts supplied by reference TRBV30 and TRBJ1-5, is SQTIHQWPATLVQPVGSPLSLECTVEGTSNPNLYWYRQAAGRGLQLLFYSVGIGQISSEVPQNLSASRPQDRQFILSSKKLLLSDSGFYLCAWSVAVNQPQHFGDGTRLSIL.

This chain joins TRBV6-5 and TRBJ2-3, with TRBD1 matching over 9 bases. Trimming took 6 bases from V and 6 from J; bases not matched to a gene: 10. There are 15 residues in the CDR3. Germline V lookup: CDR1 MNHEY, CDR2 SVGAGI. CDR3: CASSLLGQGDDTQYF. CDR3 in DNA: TGTGCCAGCAGCCTCCTGGGACAGGGCGACGATACGCAGTATTTT.

This chain links TRBV27 with TRBJ2-1, with TRBD2 matching 9 bases. The V gene end was trimmed by 4 bases and the J gene end by 8 bases; junction bases not matched to a gene: 6. Per the germline V gene, CDR1 is MNHEY and CDR2 is SMNVEV (reference sequence). The CDR3 has 14 residues. As DNA, the CDR3 is TGTGCCAGCAGTTCGCGGGAGGGCCCATATGAGCAGTTCTTC. As protein: CASSSREGPYEQFF.

This chain links TRBV19 with TRBJ1-3; TRBD1 aligns across 9 bases. From germline, CDR1 is LNHDA and CDR2 SQIVND (reference sequence). The length of the CDR3 is 15 residues. V lost 5 bases to trimming and J lost 4 bases; unmatched junction nucleotides: 6. This CDR3 reads CASSATGGIGNTIYF. DNA for the CDR3: TGTGCCAGTAGTGCGACAGGGGGAATCGGAAACACCATATATTTT.

In its sample, this clone was seen once. The gene calls are TRBV7-9 and TRBJ1-2; maybe TRBD1 (5 bases). The V end was cut by 2 bases, the J end by 8 bases, with 9 bases between. From germline, CDR1 is SEHNR and CDR2 FQNEAQ (reference sequence). This CDR3 comprises 12 residues. The chain's CDR3 is CASSLSGLGYTF. The CDR3 DNA is TGTGCCAGCAGCTTATCAGGGTTGGGCTACACCTTC.

The rearrangement links TRBV4-1 to TRBJ2-7; TRBD1 might be the D (6 bases). Between the trimmed V and J ends, which lost 0 bases and 0 bases, there was a span of 9 bases. This CDR3 has 15 amino acids. CDR1 MGHRA and CDR2 YSYEKL come from the germline V gene. The DNA for the CDR3 is TGCGCCAGCAGCCAAGAGGCGACAGGCTCCTACGAGCAGTACTTC. It specifies CASSQEATGSYEQYF.

The chain employs TRBV18 and TRBJ1-1; 9 nucleotides agree with TRBD1. J lost 1 base, V lost 3 bases, and 3 bases had no gene match. This CDR3 has 15 residues. The germline gives CDR1 KGHSH, CDR2 LQKENI. The CDR3 region is CASSPRDRENTEAFF. Here the CDR3 DNA reads TGTGCCAGCTCACCGAGGGACAGGGAGAACACTGAAGCTTTCTTT.

This chain joins TRBV30 and TRBJ2-7; weak D call: TRBD1 (6 bases). With 1 base removed from V and 1 base from J, the gap between germline ends came to 11 bases. Per germline, CDR1 GTSNPN and CDR2 SVGIG (reference sequence). CDR3 length: 14 residues. The CDR3 DNA reads as TGTGCCTGGAGTGCAGGGGCGGGTTCCTACGAGCAGTACTTC. Its translation is CAWSAGAGSYEQYF.

The V call is TRBV30, the J call TRBJ2-3; the match to TRBD2 covers 8 bases. CDR3 length: 15 amino acids. Unmatched junction bases numbered 11, after V lost 4 bases and J lost 5 bases. The germline V gene encodes CDR1 GTSNPN and CDR2 SVGIG (reference sequence). The CDR3 is CAWTAGGGILDTQYF. The DNA for the CDR3 is TGTGCCTGGACTGCCGGGGGGGGCATCTTAGATACGCAGTATTTT. The full variable domain, its missing parts supplied by reference TRBV30 and TRBJ2-3, is SQTIHQWPATLVQPVGSPLSLECTVEGTSNPNLYWYRQAAGRGLQLLFYSVGIGQISSEVPQNLSASRPQDRQFILSSKKLLLSDSGFYLCAWTAGGGILDTQYFGPGTRLTVL.

J is TRBJ1-2 and V is TRBV3-1 (or the pseudogene TRBV3-2), with 7 bases aligning to TRBD1. After removal of 5 bases from V and 2 bases from J, the junction contained 2 bases not matched to a gene. Per germline, CDR1 LGHDT and CDR2 YNNKEL (reference sequence). The CDR3 extends over 13 amino acids. The CDR3 region is CASSEQGNYGYTF. CDR3 DNA sequence: TGTGCCAGCAGCGAACAGGGGAACTATGGCTACACCTTC.

This clone came up a few times. The genes are TRBV29-1 and TRBJ2-1; D remains ambiguous. Looked up from germline, CDR1 is SQVTM and CDR2 is ANQGSEA. Trimming took 5 bases from V and 3 from J, leaving 11 bases between them. The CDR3 runs 13 residues. The CDR3 DNA reads TGCAGCGTTCTCCTAAAGGTCTACAATGAGCAGTTCTTC. As protein: CSVLLKVYNEQFF.

The V gene is TRBV27, the J gene TRBJ1-2, with a possible D match to TRBD1 (6 bases). This CDR3 spans 13 amino acids. V was pared by 5 bases and J by 8 bases, with 15 bases between. CDR1 and CDR2 from the germline V gene are MNHEY and SMNVEV (reference sequence). The CDR3 here is CASSHTGLSGYTF. The CDR3 nucleotides read TGTGCCAGCAGTCATACAGGGCTAAGCGGCTACACCTTC.

The rearrangement uses TRBV6-5 and TRBJ2-5; a weak D match, TRBD2 (5 bases). Looked up from germline, CDR1 is MNHEY and CDR2 is SVGAGI. The CDR3 sequence is 13 residues long. The V end was cut by 5 bases, the J end by 7 bases, with 14 bases between. The CDR3 bases are TGTGCCAGCAGTCCAAACGCCGAGGGGACCCAGTACTTC. It yields the protein CASSPNAEGTQYF.

V is TRBV25-1 and J is TRBJ1-1; no clear D gene. The CDR3 has 14 residues. V shed 5 bases and J shed 8 bases, with 18 bases lying between them. Germline CDR1 is MGHDK and CDR2 is SYGVNS. The CDR3 here is CASSPDGFVPEAFF. In DNA, the CDR3 is TGTGCCAGCAGTCCCGACGGCTTTGTCCCGGAAGCTTTCTTT.

The rearrangement uses TRBV29-1 and TRBJ1-1, with D uncertain. Germline V lookup: CDR1 SQVTM, CDR2 ANQGSEA. Trimming took off 3 bases at V and 9 bases at J, with 8 bases between the two ends. The CDR3 is 10 amino acids. The CDR3 DNA reads TGCAGCGTTGAGGGCCTAAAAGCTTTCTTT. Translated, it gives CSVEGLKAFF.

The genes are TRBV12-3 or TRBV12-4 and TRBJ1-2; 8 nucleotides align to TRBD1. CDR3 length: 13 amino acids. After removal of 6 bases from V and 6 bases from J, the junction contained 6 bases not matched to a gene. In nucleotides, the CDR3 is TGTGCCAGCAGGGGCACAGGGGGAAATGGCTACACCTTC. It yields the protein CASRGTGGNGYTF.

J is TRBJ1-1 and V is TRBV25-1; D gene uncertain. The CDR3 is 14 residues long. CDR1 is MGHDK and CDR2 is SYGVNS in the germline V gene. V was clipped by 2 bases and J by 11 bases, with 18 bases between them. The CDR3: CASSELLGRNRAFF. CDR3 nucleotides: TGTGCCAGCAGTGAACTCTTAGGGCGGAATCGGGCTTTCTTT.

The chain uses TRBV7-7 and TRBJ2-5, with 10 bases identical to TRBD2. The trim removed 2 bases at V and 5 bases at J, leaving 5 bases unmatched. Germline CDR1 and CDR2: SSHAT and FNYEAQ (reference sequence). The CDR3 length is 15 residues. Here the CDR3 reads CASSLTSGAPETQYF. CDR3 coding DNA: TGTGCCAGCAGCTTAACTAGCGGGGCCCCGGAGACCCAGTACTTC.

The V gene is TRBV27, the J gene TRBJ2-5; D is possibly TRBD1 (5 bases). V was clipped by 6 bases and J by 1 base, with 18 bases between them. Germline-derived CDR1 and CDR2 are MNHEY and SMNVEV (reference sequence). This CDR3 region has 16 residues. The CDR3 reads CASRGRLTDFQETQYF. DNA of the CDR3: TGTGCCAGCAGAGGGCGGTTGACAGACTTCCAAGAGACCCAGTACTTC.

The gene calls are TRBV7-2 and TRBJ1-6; 10 bases are shared with TRBD1. Germline V gene data show CDR1 as SGHTA and CDR2 as FQGNSA. V lost 5 bases to trimming and J lost 6 bases; unmatched junction nucleotides: 7. The CDR3 length is 16 residues. In DNA form, the CDR3 reads TGTGCCAGCAGCGCGACAGGGGGCCGCCTTAATTCACCCCTCCACTTT. This sequence encodes CASSATGGRLNSPLHF.